Below are 12 T cell receptor beta chains sequenced from a single sample in a study of T cells in women clearing cervical HPV infection. Using immunoSEQ multiplex PCR, the repertoire was profiled, and TCRdb retains in-frame clones only, with some absent. Recorded here are around 16,000 clones; the top ten clones represent 7.2%. The sample was blood buffy coat. These receptors were collected from a woman aged 18 to 69 with a cervical HPV16 infection that either progressed to CIN3+ or cleared (not recorded which).

The CDR3: CASRMEGAGNQPQHF. The sequenced part of the CDR3 DNA is TGTGCCAGCAGGATGGAGGGGGCCGGCAATCAGCCC. The V call is TRBV2, the J call TRBJ1-5; TRBD1 matches 7 bases. The CDR3 end lies 3 residues beyond the end of the read and is filled in from the germline J gene. V was pared by 6 bases and J by 2 bases, with 7 bases of the junction left unmatched. Per germline, CDR1 SNHLY and CDR2 FYNNEI. The CDR3 extends over 15 amino acids.

A word on this clone: Germline is not matched at one junction end, which may reflect a read error. The read ends 3 residues early relative to the CDR3; the germline J gene fills the gap. The rearrangement links TRBV4-2 to TRBJ2-2; D gene unclear. Germline CDR1 LGHNA, CDR2 YNFKEQ. The CDR3 totals 13 residues. The CDR3 sequence: CASSQVATGELFF. CDR3 DNA (partial): TGCGCCAGCAGCCAAGTAGCAACCGGGGAG.

A note on this clone: The read ends 3 residues shy of where the CDR3 ends; the end is completed using the germline J gene. The rearrangement uses TRBV6-2 or TRBV6-3 and TRBJ2-1; 11 nucleotides line up with TRBD2. CDR1 and CDR2 from the germline V gene are MNHEY and SVGEGT. The CDR3 totals 15 residues. The junction had 5 bases not matched to a gene; V was cut back by 6 bases and J by 4 bases. CDR3 sequence: CASRSSGGNYNEQFF. The sequenced part of the CDR3 DNA is TGTGCCAGCAGGTCTAGCGGGGGGAATTACAATGAG.

Of note for this clone: The read terminates 3 residues before the CDR3 end, so the remaining end is supplied by the germline J gene. V and J are TRBV7-2 and TRBJ2-3; maybe TRBD1 (6 bases). The CDR3 contains 17 residues. Deletions cut 0 bases from V and 3 bases from J, with 16 bases between. Germline V gene sequence: CDR1 SGHTA, CDR2 FQGNSA. The CDR3 is CASSLAYLAGATDTQYF. The sequenced CDR3 bases are TGTGCCAGCAGCTTAGCGTATTTGGCAGGGGCTACAGATACG. Complete variable domain (other parts from reference TRBV7-2 and TRBJ2-3): GAGVSQSPSNKVTEKGKDVELRCDPISGHTALYWYRQSLGQGLEFLIYFQGNSAPDKSGLPSDRFSAERTGGSVSTLTIQRTQQEDSAVYLCASSLAYLAGATDTQYFGPGTRLTVL.

Points on this clone: Read coverage stops 3 residues before the CDR3 terminus; the germline J gene supplies the remainder. The genes are TRBV9 and TRBJ1-2; D possibly corresponds to TRBD1 (5 bases). The V gene lost 0 bases and the J gene lost 4 bases, with 10 bases spanning the gap. The CDR3 contains 14 residues. The germline gives CDR1 SGDLS, CDR2 YYNGEE. This chain's CDR3 is CASSVVAGSYGYTF. The CDR3 DNA, read in part, is TGTGCCAGCAGCGTAGTTGCAGGGAGCTATGGC.

The part of the CDR3 DNA that was read is TGTGCCAGTAGTATCGGACTAGTGAACGAG. This codes for CASSIGLVNE. The full CDR3 sequence reads CASSIGLVNEQYF. The chain uses TRBV19 and TRBJ2-7; 7 bases are a match to TRBD2. The CDR3 is cut off 3 residues early in the read; its end comes from the germline J gene. Trimming took 3 bases from V and 5 from J; bases not matched to a gene: 4. Germline CDR1 is LNHDA and CDR2 is SQIVND (reference sequence). The CDR3 runs 13 residues.

The CDR3 loop is CASSQRQEVNSPLHF. The sequenced CDR3 bases are TGCGCCAGCAGCCAACGGCAGGAGGTAAATTCACCC. V and J are TRBV4-1 and TRBJ1-6; D is undetermined. From the germline J gene comes the end of the CDR3, since the read stops 3 residues before it. CDR1 and CDR2 from the germline V gene are MGHRA and YSYEKL. Trimming left V 2 bases short and J 7 bases short, with 12 bases between. This CDR3 is built from 15 residues.

Remarks on this clone: The CDR3 is cut off 3 residues early in the read; its end comes from the germline J gene. The rearrangement uses TRBV5-1 and TRBJ2-3, with 7 bases aligning to TRBD2. The CDR3 is 16 amino acids. Germline V gene sequence: CDR1 SGHRS, CDR2 YFSETQ. V was pared by 0 bases and J by 2 bases, with 6 bases of the junction left unmatched. The CDR3 is CASSLGASGNTDTQYF. CDR3 DNA, as far as it was read: TGCGCCAGCAGCTTGGGCGCTAGCGGTAACACAGATACG.

Comments on this clone: The CDR3 goes on 3 residues after the read ends, and that part is filled in from the germline J gene. The chain carries TRBV12-5 and TRBJ1-3; perhaps TRBD1 as D (6 bases). Germline CDR1 reads LGHNT; CDR2 reads FRNRAP. There are 15 residues in the CDR3. Trimming cost V 1 base and J 0 bases, with 7 bases left between them. CDR3: CASGLGTASGNTIYF. The CDR3 DNA, read in part, is TGTGCTAGTGGTTTGGGGACAGCCTCTGGAAACACC.

About this clone: The missing CDR3 end, 3 residues past where the read stops, is filled in from the germline J gene. The chain combines TRBV20-1 with TRBJ1-2; 9 bases are shared with TRBD1. This CDR3 is 15 amino acids long. J lost 7 bases, V lost 6 bases, and 15 bases had no gene match. The germline V gene encodes CDR1 DFQATT and CDR2 SNEGSKA (reference sequence). The CDR3 bases that were read are TGCAGTGCCCTCCCAGACAGGGGGGGAGTTGGTGGC. As protein: CSALPDRGGVGG. Given in full, the CDR3 is CSALPDRGGVGGYTF.

About this clone: The CDR3 end is not reached by the read, which stops 3 residues before it; the germline J gene fills it in. The chain recombines TRBV2 with TRBJ2-7; D unclear. The CDR3 has 14 amino acids. Trimming shortened V by 4 bases and J by 3 bases, and 13 bases separated the two germline ends. From germline, CDR1 is SNHLY and CDR2 FYNNEI. The CDR3 DNA, read in part, is TGTGCCAGCAGTGCAACACTATCCTACTACGAG. It encodes CASSATLSYYE. The whole CDR3 is CASSATLSYYEQYF.

About this clone: The read halts 3 residues ahead of the CDR3 end, with the missing end drawn from the germline J gene. The V and J genes are TRBV28 and TRBJ2-7, with D tentatively TRBD1 (6 bases). Germline-derived CDR1 and CDR2 are MDHEN and SYDVKM. This CDR3 contains 13 residues. V dropped 3 bases and J dropped 6 bases, with 12 bases sitting between them. This CDR3 is CASSFGRGAEQYF. CDR3 bases read: TGTGCCAGCAGTTTCGGCAGGGGAGCCGAG.